Listed below are T cell receptor beta chains from one sample, sequenced in a study of T cell changes during pregnancy in multiple sclerosis. Clones were sequenced by immunoSEQ multiplex PCR, and TCRdb holds only the in-frame ones, with some missing. The table includes almost 20,000 clones, 86% detected once. The sequencing here drew on CD8+ T cells from peripheral blood mononuclear cells, taken in the third trimester of pregnancy. Receptors originate from a female donor in good health, enrolled as a control in a pregnancy study. Each CDR3 is given with its conserved first and last residue. A D gene is named only where the DNA matches it firmly. Only some rows state a clone size, as once, few, many or a class for expanded clones.

clone_size: .
d_call: TRBD2
j_call: TRBJ2-7
v_call: TRBV4-2
cdr3_aa: CASSQGGLGYEQYF
cdr3_nt: TGTGCCAGCAGCCAAGGGGGACTAGGTTACGAGCAGTACTTC

clone_size: .
d_call: .
j_call: TRBJ1-5
v_call: TRBV7-9
cdr3_aa: CASSSSSGGYDSNQPQHF
cdr3_nt: TGTGCCAGCAGCTCCTCTTCTGGGGGGTACGATAGCAATCAGCCCCAGCATTTT

clone_size: .
d_call: .
j_call: TRBJ1-6
v_call: TRBV28
cdr3_aa: CASSLADNSPLHF
cdr3_nt: TGTGCCAGCAGTTTGGCAGATAATTCACCCCTCCACTTT

clone_size: once
d_call: TRBD2
j_call: TRBJ2-2
v_call: TRBV7-9
cdr3_aa: CASSSGGLIVTGELFF
cdr3_nt: TGTGCCAGCAGCTCCGGGGGGTTGATAGTGACCGGGGAGCTGTTTTTT

clone_size: .
d_call: TRBD1
j_call: TRBJ2-7
v_call: TRBV7-9
cdr3_aa: CASSSVRDRSYEQYF
cdr3_nt: TGTGCCAGCAGCTCCGTAAGGGACAGGTCCTACGAGCAGTACTTC

clone_size: once
d_call: TRBD2
j_call: TRBJ2-1
v_call: TRBV7-2
cdr3_aa: CASSFRGTTYNEQFF
cdr3_nt: TGTGCCAGCAGCTTCCGTGGGACTACCTACAATGAGCAGTTCTTC

clone_size: few
d_call: .
j_call: TRBJ1-6
v_call: TRBV7-2
cdr3_aa: CASSFARVLRPLHF
cdr3_nt: TGTGCCAGCAGCTTCGCCCGGGTACTTAGACCCCTCCACTTT

clone_size: .
d_call: .
j_call: TRBJ1-4
v_call: TRBV5-6
cdr3_aa: CASGAGDEKLFF
cdr3_nt: TGTGCCAGCGGCGCGGGGGATGAAAAACTGTTTTTT

clone_size: .
d_call: .
j_call: TRBJ2-7
v_call: TRBV7-2
cdr3_aa: CASSLLDNYEQYF
cdr3_nt: TGTGCCAGCAGCTTACTGGACAATTACGAGCAGTACTTC

clone_size: .
d_call: TRBD1
j_call: TRBJ1-2
v_call: TRBV5-4
cdr3_aa: CASSYAEGGGGGYTF
cdr3_nt: TGTGCCAGCAGTTACGCGGAAGGGGGCGGCGGCGGCTACACCTTC

clone_size: .
d_call: .
j_call: TRBJ1-1
v_call: TRBV30
cdr3_aa: CAWSRGLEAFF
cdr3_nt: TGTGCCTGGAGTAGAGGACTTGAAGCTTTCTTT

clone_size: .
d_call: TRBD2
j_call: TRBJ2-1
v_call: TRBV4-3
cdr3_aa: CASSPRLGGGIKGEQFF
cdr3_nt: TGCGCCAGCAGCCCGCGTCTGGGCGGGGGGATTAAAGGGGAGCAGTTCTTC

clone_size: .
d_call: TRBD1
j_call: TRBJ2-7
v_call: TRBV25-1
cdr3_aa: CASSESSPDRVITYEQYF
cdr3_nt: TGTGCCAGCAGTGAAAGTTCCCCGGACAGGGTAATAACCTACGAGCAGTACTTC

clone_size: .
d_call: TRBD1
j_call: TRBJ1-2
v_call: TRBV4-3
cdr3_aa: CASSQDWTGNDYGYTF
cdr3_nt: TGCGCCAGCAGCCAAGATTGGACAGGGAATGACTATGGCTACACCTTC

clone_size: .
d_call: .
j_call: TRBJ1-2
v_call: TRBV13
cdr3_aa: CASSPGDDYGYTF
cdr3_nt: TGTGCCAGCAGCCCAGGGGACGACTATGGCTACACCTTC

clone_size: .
d_call: .
j_call: TRBJ2-7
v_call: TRBV18
cdr3_aa: CASSPRTPYEQYF
cdr3_nt: TGTGCCAGCTCACCACGGACACCCTACGAGCAGTACTTC

clone_size: .
d_call: .
j_call: TRBJ1-1
v_call: TRBV4-1
cdr3_aa: CASSLTGGFEAFF
cdr3_nt: TGCGCCAGCAGCCTAACTGGAGGGTTTGAAGCTTTCTTT

clone_size: .
d_call: TRBD2
j_call: TRBJ2-2
v_call: TRBV7-9
cdr3_aa: CASSLGGGSGELFF
cdr3_nt: TGTGCCAGCAGCTTAGGCGGGGGATCAGGGGAGCTGTTTTTT

clone_size: few
d_call: TRBD1
j_call: TRBJ1-1
v_call: TRBV7-9
cdr3_aa: CASSLVQTGETEAFF
cdr3_nt: TGTGCCAGCAGCTTAGTCCAGACAGGGGAGACTGAAGCTTTCTTT

clone_size: .
d_call: TRBD1
j_call: TRBJ1-6
v_call: TRBV19
cdr3_aa: CASSDRVGNSPLHF
cdr3_nt: TGTGCCAGTTCGGACAGGGTGGGAAATTCACCCCTCCACTTT

clone_size: .
d_call: .
j_call: TRBJ2-1
v_call: TRBV9
cdr3_aa: CASSSSGEQFF
cdr3_nt: TGTGCCAGCAGTTCCTCGGGGGAGCAGTTCTTC

clone_size: .
d_call: .
j_call: TRBJ1-6
v_call: TRBV4-3
cdr3_aa: CASSQSSSYNSPLHF
cdr3_nt: TGCGCCAGCAGCCAATCGAGCTCCTATAATTCACCCCTCCACTTT

clone_size: .
d_call: .
j_call: TRBJ2-4
v_call: TRBV7-9
cdr3_aa: CASSLASQAGIQYF
cdr3_nt: TGTGCCAGCAGCTTAGCAAGCCAGGCGGGCATTCAGTACTTC

clone_size: .
d_call: .
j_call: TRBJ2-2
v_call: TRBV12-5
cdr3_aa: CASGLSGNTGELFF
cdr3_nt: TGTGCTAGTGGTTTAAGCGGGAACACCGGGGAGCTGTTTTTT

clone_size: .
d_call: .
j_call: TRBJ2-3
v_call: TRBV7-6
cdr3_aa: CASSLQVDTQYF
cdr3_nt: TGTGCCAGCAGCTTACAGGTAGATACGCAGTATTTT

clone_size: .
d_call: .
j_call: TRBJ2-7
v_call: TRBV9
cdr3_aa: CASSVAPGAYEQYF
cdr3_nt: TGTGCCAGCAGCGTAGCTCCAGGGGCCTACGAGCAGTACTTC

clone_size: .
d_call: .
j_call: TRBJ1-1
v_call: TRBV4-3
cdr3_aa: CASSPSPGMNTEAFF
cdr3_nt: TGCGCCAGCAGCCCTAGTCCGGGGATGAACACTGAAGCTTTCTTT

clone_size: once
d_call: .
j_call: TRBJ1-1
v_call: TRBV28
cdr3_aa: CASSSPPGYLNTEAFF
cdr3_nt: TGTGCCAGCAGTTCCCCCCCGGGGTACTTGAACACTGAAGCTTTCTTT

clone_size: .
d_call: .
j_call: TRBJ1-1
v_call: TRBV2
cdr3_aa: CASSRWWNTEAFF
cdr3_nt: TGTGCCAGCAGTCGGTGGTGGAACACTGAAGCTTTCTTT

clone_size: .
d_call: .
j_call: TRBJ2-1
v_call: TRBV5-8
cdr3_aa: CASSFPNGNEQFF
cdr3_nt: TGTGCCAGCAGCTTCCCCAACGGGAATGAGCAGTTCTTC

clone_size: .
d_call: TRBD2
j_call: TRBJ2-1
v_call: TRBV6-5
cdr3_aa: CASSYSTSGGARQFF
cdr3_nt: TGTGCCAGCAGTTACTCGACTAGCGGGGGGGCAAGGCAGTTCTTC

clone_size: few
d_call: .
j_call: TRBJ1-4
v_call: TRBV30
cdr3_aa: CAVEEAEKLFF
cdr3_nt: TGTGCCGTGGAAGAGGCAGAAAAACTGTTTTTT

clone_size: .
d_call: .
j_call: TRBJ2-1
v_call: TRBV19
cdr3_aa: CASSIVSSSPVNEQFF
cdr3_nt: TGTGCCAGTAGTATAGTTTCTAGCTCACCAGTGAATGAGCAGTTCTTC

clone_size: .
d_call: .
j_call: TRBJ1-3
v_call: TRBV9
cdr3_aa: CASSVGGGSGNTIYF
cdr3_nt: TGTGCCAGCAGCGTAGGGGGGGGTTCTGGAAACACCATATATTTT

clone_size: .
d_call: .
j_call: TRBJ2-1
v_call: TRBV27
cdr3_aa: CASSFPRQGRGSYNEQFF
cdr3_nt: TGTGCCAGCAGTTTTCCGAGACAGGGGAGGGGCTCCTACAATGAGCAGTTCTTC

clone_size: .
d_call: .
j_call: TRBJ2-1
v_call: TRBV7-7
cdr3_aa: CASSFREHNEQFF
cdr3_nt: TGTGCTAGCAGCTTTCGAGAGCACAATGAGCAGTTCTTC

clone_size: .
d_call: .
j_call: TRBJ2-2
v_call: TRBV11-3
cdr3_aa: CASSQDGANTGELFF
cdr3_nt: TGTGCCAGCAGCCAGGACGGGGCGAACACCGGGGAGCTGTTTTTT

clone_size: .
d_call: .
j_call: TRBJ1-1
v_call: TRBV4-1
cdr3_aa: CASRGGMNTEAFF
cdr3_nt: TGCGCCAGCAGAGGGGGAATGAACACTGAAGCTTTCTTT

clone_size: .
d_call: .
j_call: TRBJ1-4
v_call: TRBV9
cdr3_aa: CASSVATTDEKLFF
cdr3_nt: TGTGCCAGCAGCGTAGCTACTACTGATGAAAAACTGTTTTTT

clone_size: .
d_call: .
j_call: TRBJ1-1
v_call: TRBV2
cdr3_aa: CASSERGTGYGYRAFF
cdr3_nt: TGTGCCAGCAGTGAAAGGGGAACAGGGTACGGGTATCGAGCTTTCTTT

clone_size: .
d_call: .
j_call: TRBJ1-2
v_call: TRBV29-1
cdr3_aa: CSAPGVGGGYTF
cdr3_nt: TGCAGCGCCCCAGGGGTTGGGGGAGGCTACACCTTC

clone_size: .
d_call: TRBD1
j_call: TRBJ1-2
v_call: TRBV5-1
cdr3_aa: CASSPRTGINYGYTF
cdr3_nt: TGCGCCAGCAGCCCCAGGACAGGCATTAACTATGGCTACACCTTC

clone_size: .
d_call: TRBD1
j_call: TRBJ1-3
v_call: TRBV7-3
cdr3_aa: CASSLIPGGYGNTIYF
cdr3_nt: TGTGCCAGCAGCTTAATTCCAGGGGGGTATGGAAACACCATATATTTT

clone_size: .
d_call: .
j_call: TRBJ2-5
v_call: TRBV5-4
cdr3_aa: CASSNRDTLQETQYF
cdr3_nt: TGTGCCAGCAGCAACCGGGACACCCTACAAGAGACCCAGTACTTC

clone_size: .
d_call: TRBD1
j_call: TRBJ1-6
v_call: TRBV28
cdr3_aa: CASSFIGTGVSPLHF
cdr3_nt: TGTGCCAGCAGTTTCATCGGGACAGGGGTCTCACCCCTCCACTTT

clone_size: .
d_call: TRBD2
j_call: TRBJ2-3
v_call: TRBV13
cdr3_aa: CASSLATSGFRPDTQYF
cdr3_nt: TGTGCCAGCAGCTTAGCGACTAGCGGGTTCCGACCAGATACGCAGTATTTT

clone_size: .
d_call: .
j_call: TRBJ1-2
v_call: TRBV5-6
cdr3_aa: CASSLLILGHREPFNGYTF
cdr3_nt: TGTGCCAGCAGCTTGCTTATTTTGGGGCACAGGGAGCCCTTCAATGGCTACACCTTC

clone_size: .
d_call: .
j_call: TRBJ1-1
v_call: TRBV7-2
cdr3_aa: CASSLAWEGSIGAFF
cdr3_nt: TGTGCCAGCAGCTTAGCTTGGGAGGGGTCGATCGGAGCTTTCTTT

clone_size: .
d_call: .
j_call: TRBJ1-1
v_call: TRBV2
cdr3_aa: CASSPGRTEAFF
cdr3_nt: TGTGCCAGCAGTCCCGGGAGGACTGAAGCTTTCTTT

clone_size: .
d_call: .
j_call: TRBJ2-3
v_call: TRBV19
cdr3_aa: CASSIVAGTTDTQYF
cdr3_nt: TGTGCCAGTAGTATAGTGGCGGGGACCACAGATACGCAGTATTTT

clone_size: .
d_call: .
j_call: TRBJ2-7
v_call: TRBV5-4
cdr3_aa: CASGDSYEQYF
cdr3_nt: TGTGCCAGCGGCGACAGCTACGAGCAGTACTTC

clone_size: .
d_call: TRBD1
j_call: TRBJ1-1
v_call: TRBV4-1
cdr3_aa: CASSQGQGENTEAFF
cdr3_nt: TGCGCCAGCAGCCAAGGACAGGGAGAAAACACTGAAGCTTTCTTT

clone_size: .
d_call: .
j_call: TRBJ1-1
v_call: TRBV7-9
cdr3_aa: CASPPELLRDTEAFF
cdr3_nt: TGTGCCAGTCCCCCCGAACTCTTGAGAGACACTGAAGCTTTCTTT

clone_size: .
d_call: .
j_call: TRBJ1-1
v_call: TRBV11-2
cdr3_aa: CASALGVHTEAFF
cdr3_nt: TGTGCCAGCGCGTTAGGGGTTCACACTGAAGCTTTCTTT

clone_size: .
d_call: TRBD2
j_call: TRBJ2-7
v_call: TRBV4-2
cdr3_aa: CASSQDPLAGAHPSSYEQYF
cdr3_nt: TGTGCCAGCAGCCAAGATCCTCTAGCGGGGGCCCATCCTAGCTCCTACGAGCAGTACTTC

clone_size: .
d_call: .
j_call: TRBJ1-5
v_call: TRBV5-5
cdr3_aa: CASTPQTGNQPQHF
cdr3_nt: TGTGCCAGCACCCCCCAGACAGGCAATCAGCCCCAGCATTTT